The 27 T cell receptor beta chains below come from one sample, sequenced in a study of CD8+ T cells in alopecia areata. Extraction and reverse transcription of RNA yielded cDNA as the sequencing template. Only in-frame clones appear in the TCRdb table, and some are missing; sequencing was by immunoSEQ multiplex PCR. Of under 200,000 clones listed, roughly two thirds are singletons. The treatment was: oral pan-JAK inhibitor, 5-10 mg twice daily. The sample in question was CD4+ T cells sorted from blood, obtained at week 4, from a patient treated with tofacitinib. These receptors originate from a human donor with alopecia areata.

The chain carries TRBV29-1 and TRBJ2-3; D remains unclear. Germline V lookup: CDR1 SQVTM, CDR2 ANQGSEA. This CDR3 spans 9 amino acids. Between the trimmed V and J ends, which lost 4 bases and 4 bases, there was a span of 0 bases. Here the CDR3 DNA reads TGCAGCGTTGCAGATACGCAGTATTTT. Encoded protein: CSVADTQYF.

This chain joins TRBV20-1 and TRBJ1-5; D is possibly TRBD1 (5 bases). The CDR3 sequence is 11 residues long. V was clipped by 2 bases and J by 7 bases, with 6 bases between them. The V gene's germline CDR1 is DFQATT and CDR2 SNEGSKA (reference sequence). The CDR3 protein is CSARQGQPQHF. Written as DNA, the CDR3 is TGCAGTGCTAGACAGGGACAGCCCCAGCATTTT.

This clone was recorded once. V is TRBV30 and J is TRBJ2-3, with D hard to call. The germline CDR1 and CDR2 sequences are GTSNPN and SVGIG (reference sequence). There are 12 residues in the CDR3. The V and J ends lost 0 bases and 4 bases respectively, with 5 bases between them. CDR3 in amino acids: CAWSVTSDTQYF. The CDR3 DNA is TGTGCCTGGAGTGTAACGTCAGATACGCAGTATTTT.

The V call is TRBV5-4, the J call TRBJ1-1, with 7 bases that match TRBD1. Germline loops: CDR1 SGHNT, CDR2 YYREEE (reference sequence). The junction had 5 bases not matched to a gene; V was cut back by 3 bases and J by 0 bases. This CDR3 region has 15 residues. CDR3 nucleotides: TGTGCCAGCAGCTCGGGACAGAACATGAACACTGAAGCTTTCTTT. It is translated as CASSSGQNMNTEAFF.

This rearrangement joins TRBV4-2 to TRBJ2-3, with a possible D match to TRBD2 (7 bases). Germline V gene lookup returns CDR1 LGHNA and CDR2 YNFKEQ. The CDR3 loop spans 16 amino acids. V was shortened by 0 bases and J by 4 bases, with 14 bases between the two germline ends. The CDR3 bases are TGTGCCAGCAGCCAAGATGAGGCGGGGGCAGCAGATACGCAGTATTTT. It yields the protein CASSQDEAGAADTQYF.

This chain joins TRBV7-3 and TRBJ1-2, with 9 positions matching TRBD1. CDR3 length: 13 amino acids. The V and J ends lost 5 bases and 6 bases, in that order; junction bases with no gene match: 4. From germline, CDR1 is SGHTA and CDR2 FQGTGA. The DNA for the CDR3 is TGTGCCAGCAGCCCCGACAGGGGGGATGGCTACACCTTC. This translates into CASSPDRGDGYTF.

This clone was detected ten times or more. This chain uses TRBV7-9 with TRBJ2-1, with D possibly matching TRBD1 (5 bases). The CDR3 is 13 residues long. Germline V lookup: CDR1 SEHNR, CDR2 FQNEAQ (reference sequence). The V gene lost 3 bases and the J gene lost 5 bases, with 8 bases spanning the gap. The CDR3 spells CASSFGQNNEQFF. DNA of the CDR3: TGTGCCAGCAGCTTCGGACAAAACAATGAGCAGTTCTTC.

As to this clone: The identical CDR3 is also encoded by other nucleotide sequences in the sample. The chain recombines TRBV6-5 with TRBJ1-4; no clear D gene. This CDR3 is 15 amino acids long. From germline, CDR1 is MNHEY and CDR2 SVGAGI. Trimming pared 2 bases from V and 0 bases from J, leaving 7 bases between. CDR3 loop: CASSYSFATNEKLFF. The DNA for the CDR3 is TGTGCCAGCAGTTACAGTTTCGCAACTAATGAAAAACTGTTTTTT.

This clone was seen only a few times. Written as DNA, the CDR3 is TGTGCCAGCAGCTTGGCTGGAGCAGGTCGTGTAGACACTGAAGCTTTCTTT. Amino acids: CASSLAGAGRVDTEAFF. The chain carries TRBV5-6 and TRBJ1-1, with D unclear. Germline CDR1 SGHDT, CDR2 YYEEEE. The CDR3 totals 17 residues. V was cut by 0 bases and J by 3 bases, with 18 bases left in between.

The chain recombines TRBV11-2 with TRBJ2-2; D unclear. Trimming shortened V by 5 bases and J by 1 base, and 8 bases separated the two germline ends. This CDR3 region has 14 residues. Germline CDR1 SGHAT, CDR2 FQNNGV. The CDR3 region is CASSAYRNTGELFF. CDR3 nucleotides: TGTGCCAGCAGCGCCTACAGGAACACCGGGGAGCTGTTTTTT.

This rearrangement joins TRBV15 to TRBJ2-5; 11 bases are a match to TRBD1. Germline V gene data show CDR1 as LNHNV and CDR2 as YYDKDF (reference sequence). There are 15 residues in the CDR3. V dropped 5 bases and J dropped 4; count of bases not matched to a gene: 6. Here the CDR3 reads CATSLRTGGPETQYF. As DNA, the CDR3 is TGTGCCACCAGCTTACGGACAGGGGGCCCAGAGACCCAGTACTTC.

The V call is TRBV9, the J call TRBJ1-1, with D perhaps matching TRBD1 (5 bases). Germline values: CDR1 SGDLS, CDR2 YYNGEE. This CDR3 has 14 amino acids. Trimming took 0 bases from V and 4 from J, leaving 10 bases between them. In DNA form, the CDR3 reads TGTGCCAGCAGCGTAGGTGGGGCGGCCACTGAAGCTTTCTTT. Residues: CASSVGGAATEAFF.

The CDR3 DNA reads as TGTGCCAGCAGCTCGAGGGAAAGATCCGAAGCTTTCTTT. It codes for CASSSRERSEAFF. The chain links TRBV7-9 to TRBJ1-1; no clear D gene. Trimming took off 4 bases at V and 8 bases at J, with 14 bases between the two ends. CDR1 and CDR2 from the germline V gene are SEHNR and FQNEAQ (reference sequence). CDR3 length: 13 amino acids.

This clone was observed a few times. V usage is TRBV5-1 and J usage is TRBJ2-3, with D hard to call. Germline V gene data show CDR1 as SGHRS and CDR2 as YFSETQ. CDR3 length: 15 amino acids. V lost 4 bases to trimming and J lost 0 bases, with 12 bases between them. CDR3 sequence: CASSAQTQSTDTQYF. CDR3 DNA: TGCGCCAGCAGCGCCCAGACCCAAAGCACAGATACGCAGTATTTT.

The chain uses TRBV27 and TRBJ2-1; maybe TRBD2 (6 bases). Germline values: CDR1 MNHEY, CDR2 SMNVEV (reference sequence). Trimming took off 1 base at V and 0 bases at J, with 10 bases between the two ends. The CDR3 has 16 amino acids. CDR3 nucleotides: TGTGCCAGCAGTTTATGGACTACCAGCTCCTACAATGAGCAGTTCTTC. Translated: CASSLWTTSSYNEQFF.

The CDR3 DNA follows: TGTGCCAGCAGCTATATGGGTTACAATCAGCCCCAGCATTTT. This gives the protein CASSYMGYNQPQHF. The chain recombines TRBV5-6 with TRBJ1-5; D is ambiguous. Germline V CDR1 and CDR2: SGHDT, YYEEEE. The V gene lost 3 bases and the J gene lost 3 bases, with 10 bases spanning the gap. This CDR3 is built from 14 residues.

The rearrangement joins TRBV2 to TRBJ1-1, with no clear D. Germline CDR1 and CDR2: SNHLY and FYNNEI. The germline V and J ends were trimmed by 1 base and 4 bases, with 13 bases remaining between them. The CDR3 is made up of 15 amino acids. CDR3 nucleotide sequence: TGTGCCAGCAGTGAAGTGGTTATAGGGAGCACTGAAGCTTTCTTT. This translates into CASSEVVIGSTEAFF.

The chain joins TRBV25-1 to TRBJ2-3; D gene ambiguous. V lost 1 base and J lost 9, with 17 bases in between. The CDR3 spans 15 residues. Looked up from germline, CDR1 is MGHDK and CDR2 is SYGVNS. The CDR3 spells CASSELSRPDPTQYF. The DNA for the CDR3 is TGTGCCAGCAGTGAATTATCACGTCCTGACCCGACGCAGTATTTT.

The V and J genes are TRBV30 and TRBJ1-1; TRBD1 matches at 7 bases. This CDR3 contains 14 residues. From germline, CDR1 is GTSNPN and CDR2 SVGIG (reference sequence). Trimming cost V 3 bases and J 1 base; bases outside gene matches: 5. The CDR3 DNA reads TGTGCCTGGAGCCCGGGACAGCCGAACACTGAAGCTTTCTTT. This encodes CAWSPGQPNTEAFF.

This sequence joins TRBV30 and TRBJ1-2; D is possibly TRBD1 (5 bases). The germline V and J ends were trimmed by 7 bases and 8 bases, with 20 bases remaining between them. Germline V gene data show CDR1 as GTSNPN and CDR2 as SVGIG (reference sequence). The length of the CDR3 is 13 residues. The CDR3 DNA is TGTGCCTCCGCTCAGGGATTAGGTCAAGGCTACACCTTC. It specifies CASAQGLGQGYTF.

The rearrangement joins TRBV29-1 to TRBJ2-1; no clear D. The V gene lost 3 bases and the J gene lost 6 bases, with 6 bases spanning the gap. This CDR3 region has 11 residues. Germline V lookup: CDR1 SQVTM, CDR2 ANQGSEA. The CDR3 sequence: CSVEEVNEQFF. The CDR3 nucleotides are TGCAGCGTTGAGGAAGTCAATGAGCAGTTCTTC.

This clone was observed a single time. The chain couples TRBV29-1 to TRBJ1-2; D uncertain. V was trimmed by 5 bases and J by 5 bases, leaving 15 bases between them. Germline V gene data show CDR1 as SQVTM and CDR2 as ANQGSEA. The CDR3 spans 13 residues. In DNA form, the CDR3 reads TGCAGCGTTTCTACCCCGGGAGCTTATGGCTACACCTTC. It encodes CSVSTPGAYGYTF.

The chain links TRBV6-1 to TRBJ2-6; D not resolved. V lost 3 bases to trimming and J lost 8 bases, with 5 bases between them. CDR1 MNHNS and CDR2 SASEGT come from the germline V gene. CDR3 length equals 12 residues. The CDR3 sequence is CASSEVSNVLTF. As DNA, the CDR3 is TGTGCCAGCAGTGAGGTGTCCAACGTCCTGACTTTC.

The chain is built from TRBV29-1 and TRBJ1-1; 8 bases are shared with TRBD1. Germline V gene data show CDR1 as SQVTM and CDR2 as ANQGSEA. This CDR3 spans 12 amino acids. The trim removed 7 bases at V and 0 bases at J, leaving 1 base unmatched. The CDR3 is CSATGVNTEAFF. The CDR3 DNA follows: TGCAGCGCGACAGGGGTGAACACTGAAGCTTTCTTT.

This chain links TRBV2 with TRBJ1-5; the D gene is possibly TRBD1 (5 bases). This CDR3 region has 15 residues. V dropped 4 bases and J dropped 2 bases, with 12 bases sitting between them. In germline, CDR1 is SNHLY, CDR2 FYNNEI. The CDR3 coding sequence is TGTGCCAGCAGTGCGCCCCGGGGGGGCAATCAGCCCCAGCATTTT. This codes for CASSAPRGGNQPQHF.

This clone has more than one count but fewer than ten. The chain is built from TRBV19 and TRBJ1-1; no clear D. Trimming cost V 3 bases and J 3 bases, with 8 bases left between them. The V gene's germline CDR1 is LNHDA and CDR2 SQIVND (reference sequence). The CDR3 sequence is 13 residues long. DNA for the CDR3: TGTGCCAGTAGTATGGAGAGGGACACTGAAGCTTTCTTT. Protein sequence: CASSMERDTEAFF.

The chain carries TRBV29-1 and TRBJ1-1, with no clear D. The CDR3 has 13 amino acids. V was pared by 4 bases and J by 4 bases, with 13 bases between. Germline V gives CDR1 SQVTM, CDR2 ANQGSEA. The CDR3 coding sequence is TGCAGCGTTGCGGCGTCCTTGGGCACTGAAGCTTTCTTT. This encodes CSVAASLGTEAFF. The full variable domain, its missing parts supplied by reference TRBV29-1 and TRBJ1-1, is SAVISQKPSRDICQRGTSLTIQCQVDSQVTMMFWYRQQPGQSLTLIATANQGSEATYESGFVIDKFPISRPNLTFSTLTVSNMSPEDSSIYLCSVAASLGTEAFFGQGTRLTVV.